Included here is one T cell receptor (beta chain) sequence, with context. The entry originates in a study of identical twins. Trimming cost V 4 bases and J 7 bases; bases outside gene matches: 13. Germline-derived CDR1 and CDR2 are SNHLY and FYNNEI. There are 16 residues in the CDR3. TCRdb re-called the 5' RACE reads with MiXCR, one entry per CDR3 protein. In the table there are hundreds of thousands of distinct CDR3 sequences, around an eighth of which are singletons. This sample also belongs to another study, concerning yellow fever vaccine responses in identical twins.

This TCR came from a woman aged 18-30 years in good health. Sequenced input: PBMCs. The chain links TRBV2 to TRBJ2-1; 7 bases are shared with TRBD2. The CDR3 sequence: CASSGPRDYPWNEQFF. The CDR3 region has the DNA TGTGCCAGCAGTGGACCCAGGGACTACCCTTGGAATGAGCAGTTCTTC.